This T cell receptor (beta chain) was sequenced during a study of T cells in Graves' hyperthyroidism and ophthalmopathy. Notes on the study in general: Most clonotypes expanded in thyroid above 0.001 were likewise present in blood. Stable hyperthyroidism was told apart from ophthalmopathy by a model built on 13 V-J features.

The study enrolled patients aged 18 to 65 with newly diagnosed hyperthyroidism of under 2 months' duration. In making diagnoses, clinical symptoms, serum thyroxine and TRAb, thyroid ultrasound and orbital computed tomography were all used. The V and J ends lost 1 base and 5 bases respectively, with 9 bases between them. Germline V lookup: CDR1 SGHTA, CDR2 FQGNSA. This CDR3 has 14 residues. For this clonotype: The antigen is unknown.

From RNA transcripts, TCR beta CDR3 regions were amplified. First-round RT-PCR of the TCR CDR3 relied on the HTBI primer set. TCRdb re-derived calls from the multiplex PCR reads in MiXCR, one entry per CDR3 protein. The table shows about 200,000 distinct CDR3 sequences, with over 15% occurring only once. The chain recombines TRBV7-2 with TRBJ2-1, with D possibly being TRBD2 (6 bases). The source is a middle-aged man with Graves' hyperthyroidism. Sequencing used blood. CDR3 residues: CASSLVRRDNEQFF. The CDR3 nucleotides are TGTGCCAGCAGCTTAGTCCGGAGGGACAATGAGCAGTTCTTC.